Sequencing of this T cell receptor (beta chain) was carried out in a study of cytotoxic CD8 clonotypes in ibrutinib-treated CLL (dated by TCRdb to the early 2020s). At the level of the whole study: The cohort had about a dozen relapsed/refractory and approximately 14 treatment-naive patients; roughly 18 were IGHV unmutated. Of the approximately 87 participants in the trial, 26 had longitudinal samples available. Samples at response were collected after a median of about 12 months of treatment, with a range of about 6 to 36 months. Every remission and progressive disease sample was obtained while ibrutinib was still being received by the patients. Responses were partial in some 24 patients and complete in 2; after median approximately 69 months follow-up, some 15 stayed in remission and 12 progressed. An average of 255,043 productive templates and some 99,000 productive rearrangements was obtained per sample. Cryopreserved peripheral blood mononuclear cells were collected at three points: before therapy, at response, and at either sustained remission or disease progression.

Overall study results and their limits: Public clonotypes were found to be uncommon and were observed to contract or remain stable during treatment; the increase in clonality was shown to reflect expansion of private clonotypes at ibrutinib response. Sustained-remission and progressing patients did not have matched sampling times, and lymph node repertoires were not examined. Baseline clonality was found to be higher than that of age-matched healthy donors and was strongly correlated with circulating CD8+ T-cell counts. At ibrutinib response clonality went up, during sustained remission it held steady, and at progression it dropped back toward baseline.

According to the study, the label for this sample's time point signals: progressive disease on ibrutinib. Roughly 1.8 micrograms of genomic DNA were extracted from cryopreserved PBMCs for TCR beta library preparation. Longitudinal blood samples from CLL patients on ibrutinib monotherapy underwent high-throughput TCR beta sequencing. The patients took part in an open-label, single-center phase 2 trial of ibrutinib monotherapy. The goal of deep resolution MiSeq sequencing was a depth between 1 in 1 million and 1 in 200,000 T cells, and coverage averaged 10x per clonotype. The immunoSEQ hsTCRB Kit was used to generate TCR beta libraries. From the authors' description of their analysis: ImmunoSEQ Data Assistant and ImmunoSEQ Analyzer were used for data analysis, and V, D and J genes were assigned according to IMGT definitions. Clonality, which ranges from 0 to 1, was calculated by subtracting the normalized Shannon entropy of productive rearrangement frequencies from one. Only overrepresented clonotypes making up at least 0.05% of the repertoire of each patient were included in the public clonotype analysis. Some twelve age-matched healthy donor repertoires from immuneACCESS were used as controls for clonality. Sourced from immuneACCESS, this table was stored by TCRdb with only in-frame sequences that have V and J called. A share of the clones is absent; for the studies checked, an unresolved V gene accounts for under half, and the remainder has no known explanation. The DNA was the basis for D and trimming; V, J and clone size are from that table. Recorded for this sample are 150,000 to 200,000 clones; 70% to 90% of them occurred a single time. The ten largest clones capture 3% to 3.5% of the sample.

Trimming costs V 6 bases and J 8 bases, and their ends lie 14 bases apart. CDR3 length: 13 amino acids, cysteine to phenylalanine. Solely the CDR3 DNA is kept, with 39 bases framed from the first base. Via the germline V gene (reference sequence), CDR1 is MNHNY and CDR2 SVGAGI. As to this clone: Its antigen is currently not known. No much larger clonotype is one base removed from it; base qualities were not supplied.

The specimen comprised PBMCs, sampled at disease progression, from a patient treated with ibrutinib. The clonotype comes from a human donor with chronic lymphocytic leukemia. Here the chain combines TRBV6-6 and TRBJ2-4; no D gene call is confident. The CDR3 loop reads CASSRPTADIQYF. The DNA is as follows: TGTGCCAGCAGCCGACCGACCGCGGACATTCAGTACTTC.